The rows below give T cell receptor beta chains drawn from one sample of a study of shared clonotypes between healthy human individuals. TCRdb keeps only in-frame clones here, not all; method: immunoSEQ multiplex PCR. The sample consists of about 680,000 clones, around three quarters of them appearing once. Input material: memory CD4+ T cells sorted from blood. The receptors originated from a woman aged 30 to 39 in good health. The CDR3 runs from the conserved cysteine through the conserved F or W. A D gene is named only where the DNA matches it firmly. Part of the rows lack a size; the others show once, few, many or a class for expanded clones.

TRBV19	.	TRBJ2-4	.	CASRNFRDVGKNIQYF	TGTGCCAGTAGGAACTTCAGGGACGTGGGCAAAAACATTCAGTACTTC
TRBV7-9	.	TRBJ2-7	.	CASSLALIGVTVEQYF	TGTGCCAGCAGCTTAGCGCTCATAGGGGTGACGGTCGAGCAGTACTTC
TRBV5-1	.	TRBJ1-1	.	CASSLLVRSASNTEAFF	TGCGCCAGCAGCTTGCTCGTCAGGTCCGCATCCAACACTGAAGCTTTCTTT
TRBV6-6	.	TRBJ2-7	TRBD2	CASSRPGTSVYEQYF	TGTGCCAGCAGTCGACCCGGGACTAGTGTCTACGAGCAGTACTTC
TRBV6-5	few	TRBJ1-1	TRBD1	CASSYRRGRQGAEAFF	TGTGCCAGCAGTTACAGGAGAGGTAGACAGGGAGCTGAAGCTTTCTTT
TRBV2	.	TRBJ2-2	TRBD2	CARTASGRTDGELFF	TGTGCCAGGACCGCTAGCGGGAGGACCGACGGGGAGCTGTTTTTT
TRBV6-5	.	TRBJ1-2	.	CASSYSGVGYTF	TGTGCCAGCAGTTACTCCGGGGTTGGCTACACCTTC
TRBV10-2	.	TRBJ1-1	TRBD1	CASRGQRNTEAFF	TGCGCCAGCCGGGGACAGAGGAACACTGAAGCTTTCTTT
TRBV27	many	TRBJ2-1	TRBD2	CASSLTFLAGQMRQFF	TGTGCCAGCAGTTTAACCTTTCTAGCGGGCCAGATGCGGCAGTTCTTC
TRBV5-1	.	TRBJ2-5	TRBD1	CASRGQGETQYF	TGCGCCAGCCGGGGACAGGGGGAAACCCAGTACTTC
TRBV27	once	TRBJ2-3	TRBD2	CASRTKNVASGGRTDTQYF	TGTGCCAGCAGGACTAAGAACGTAGCGTCGGGAGGGCGCACAGATACGCAGTATTTT
TRBV15	.	TRBJ1-1	.	CATSRERTGYTEAFF	TGTGCCACCAGCAGAGAACGCACGGGGTACACTGAAGCTTTCTTT
TRBV21-1	.	TRBJ2-3	.	CASSTSGPTTSTDTQYF	TGTGCCAGCAGCACCAGCGGGCCGACTACTAGCACAGATACGCAGTATTTT
TRBV5-5	few	TRBJ1-4	.	CASTQTAWTAEEKLFF	TGTGCCAGCACCCAAACTGCGTGGACAGCCGAGGAAAAACTGTTTTTT
TRBV5-1	few	TRBJ2-7	.	CASSSAPSVTYEQYF	TGCGCCAGCAGCAGCGCTCCTAGCGTTACCTACGAGCAGTACTTC
TRBV5-1	.	TRBJ1-2	TRBD1	CASSSGQGSLYGYTF	TGCGCCAGCAGCTCTGGACAGGGCTCATTGTATGGCTACACCTTC
TRBV5-1	many	TRBJ2-2	TRBD1	CASSTQTGGTGELFF	TGCGCCAGCAGCACACAGACAGGGGGGACCGGGGAGCTGTTTTTT
TRBV9	.	TRBJ2-7	TRBD1	CASSDRDRGLYEQYF	TGTGCCAGCAGCGATCGCGACAGGGGGCTATACGAGCAGTACTTC
TRBV6-1	.	TRBJ1-1	.	CASSEAGGVFEAFF	TGTGCCAGCAGTGAAGCGGGCGGGGTGTTTGAAGCTTTCTTT
TRBV7-9	.	TRBJ2-2	.	CASSIRRELFF	TGTGCCAGCAGCATCCGGAGGGAGCTGTTTTTT
TRBV5-4	.	TRBJ2-2	.	CASSAELAFEGGELFF	TGTGCCAGCAGCGCCGAACTAGCATTTGAAGGCGGGGAGCTGTTTTTT
TRBV6-6	.	TRBJ1-1	TRBD1	CASSPIQLSGTGAFF	TGTGCCAGCAGCCCTATCCAACTTTCCGGGACAGGAGCTTTCTTT
TRBV6-4	.	TRBJ2-3	TRBD2	CASSEAGASDTQYF	TGTGCCAGCAGTGAAGCGGGAGCGTCAGATACGCAGTATTTT
TRBV28	.	TRBJ2-7	TRBD1	CASSFRDSSSYEQYF	TGTGCCAGCAGTTTTCGGGACAGTAGCTCCTACGAGCAGTACTTC
TRBV28	many	TRBJ1-4	TRBD1	CASSPNRGLRDEKLFF	TGTGCCAGCAGTCCTAACAGGGGGCTTCGGGACGAAAAACTGTTTTTT
TRBV5-1	.	TRBJ2-5	TRBD2	CASSLGRAPGLAGVQETQYF	TGCGCCAGCAGCTTGGGTAGGGCACCGGGACTAGCGGGAGTCCAAGAGACCCAGTACTTC
TRBV5-1	.	TRBJ2-2	TRBD2	CASSGGTSENTGELFF	TGCGCCAGCAGCGGCGGGACTAGCGAAAACACCGGGGAGCTGTTTTTT
TRBV5-1	.	TRBJ1-2	.	CASSTGSNYGYTF	TGCGCCAGCAGCACAGGGTCTAACTATGGCTACACCTTC
TRBV5-1	.	TRBJ2-1	.	CASTRETYNEQFF	TGCGCCAGTACCCGGGAAACCTACAATGAGCAGTTCTTC
TRBV2	few	TRBJ2-7	.	CASSEYSHEQYF	TGTGCCAGCAGTGAATATTCCCACGAGCAGTACTTC
TRBV5-1	.	TRBJ2-7	TRBD2	CASSLVAGGSYEQYF	TGCGCCAGCAGCTTGGTAGCGGGAGGCTCCTACGAGCAGTACTTC
TRBV7-6	once	TRBJ2-2	.	CASSLGGRRGHGELFF	TGTGCCAGCAGCTTAGGGGGAAGGCGGGGCCACGGGGAGCTGTTTTTT
TRBV11-3	.	TRBJ2-1	.	CASSLAGNTYNEQFF	TGTGCCAGCAGCTTGGCGGGCAACACCTACAATGAGCAGTTCTTC
TRBV2	.	TRBJ2-3	.	CASSAGQLVTDTQYF	TGTGCCAGCAGTGCAGGACAGCTCGTCACAGATACGCAGTATTTT
TRBV6-6	.	TRBJ1-2	.	CASSRVERYGYTF	TGTGCCAGCAGTAGGGTGGAGAGGTATGGCTACACCTTC
TRBV5-1	.	TRBJ2-7	TRBD2	CASSGNSGSSYEQYF	TGCGCCAGCAGCGGGAATAGCGGGAGCTCCTACGAGCAGTACTTC
TRBV28	.	TRBJ1-2	.	CASSYTTEQSGYTF	TGTGCCAGCAGTTACACGACAGAGCAATCTGGCTACACCTTC
TRBV6-1	.	TRBJ2-7	.	CASIIRGMGSYEQYF	TGTGCCAGCATAATACGAGGCATGGGGTCCTACGAGCAGTACTTC
TRBV5-6	.	TRBJ1-1	.	CASSRRGNTEAFF	TGTGCCAGCAGCCGTCGGGGAAACACTGAAGCTTTCTTT
TRBV4-1	.	TRBJ2-1	TRBD2	CASSQAGLAGPNEQFF	TGCGCCAGCAGCCAAGCAGGACTAGCGGGACCCAATGAGCAGTTCTTC
TRBV28	.	TRBJ1-2	TRBD1	CASFIQGAGAYGYTF	TGTGCCAGCTTCATACAGGGGGCAGGTGCCTATGGCTACACCTTC
TRBV10-2	.	TRBJ1-3	.	CASSYRNTIYF	TGCGCCAGCAGTTATCGAAACACCATATATTTT